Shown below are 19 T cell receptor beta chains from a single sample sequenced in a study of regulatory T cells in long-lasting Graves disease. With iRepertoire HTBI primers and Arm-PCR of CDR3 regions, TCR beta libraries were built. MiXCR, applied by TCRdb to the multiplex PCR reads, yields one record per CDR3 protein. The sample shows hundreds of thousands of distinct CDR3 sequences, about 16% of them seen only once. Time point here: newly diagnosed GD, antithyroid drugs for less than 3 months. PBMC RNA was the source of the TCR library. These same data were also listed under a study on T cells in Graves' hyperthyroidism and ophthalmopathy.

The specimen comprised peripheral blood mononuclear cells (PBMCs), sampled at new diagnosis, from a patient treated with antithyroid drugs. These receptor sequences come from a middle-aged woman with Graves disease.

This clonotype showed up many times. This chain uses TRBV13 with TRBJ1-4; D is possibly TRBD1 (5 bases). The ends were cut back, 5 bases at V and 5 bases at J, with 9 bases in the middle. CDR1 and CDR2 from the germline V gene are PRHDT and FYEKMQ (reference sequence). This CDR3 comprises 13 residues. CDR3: CASSPRQNEKLFF. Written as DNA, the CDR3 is TGTGCCAGCAGCCCCCGACAGAATGAAAAACTGTTTTTT.

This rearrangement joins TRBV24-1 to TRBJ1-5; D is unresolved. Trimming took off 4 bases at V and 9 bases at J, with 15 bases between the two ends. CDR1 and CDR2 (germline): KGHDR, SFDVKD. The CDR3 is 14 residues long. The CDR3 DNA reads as TGTGCCACCAGTGACTCGGACGGGGTCCGGCCCCAGCATTTT. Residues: CATSDSDGVRPQHF.

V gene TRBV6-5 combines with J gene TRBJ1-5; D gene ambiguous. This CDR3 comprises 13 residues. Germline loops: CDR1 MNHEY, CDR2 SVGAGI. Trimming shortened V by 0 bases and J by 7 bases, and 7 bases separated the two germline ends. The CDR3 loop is CASSYSRRQPQHF. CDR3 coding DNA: TGTGCCAGCAGTTACTCGCGGCGACAGCCCCAGCATTTT.

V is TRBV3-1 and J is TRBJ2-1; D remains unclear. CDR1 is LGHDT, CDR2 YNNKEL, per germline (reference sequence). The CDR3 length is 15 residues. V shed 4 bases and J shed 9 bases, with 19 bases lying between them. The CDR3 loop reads CASSPTNLSPGEQFF. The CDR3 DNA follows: TGTGCCAGCAGCCCCACCAACCTATCTCCCGGTGAGCAGTTCTTC.

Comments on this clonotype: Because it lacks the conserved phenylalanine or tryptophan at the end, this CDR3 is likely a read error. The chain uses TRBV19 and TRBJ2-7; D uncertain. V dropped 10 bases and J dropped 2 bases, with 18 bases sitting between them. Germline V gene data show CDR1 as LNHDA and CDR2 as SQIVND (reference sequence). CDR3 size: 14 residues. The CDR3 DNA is TGTGCCACGTCATCCCCGATGGAACCCTACGAGCAGTACCTC. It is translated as CATSSPMEPYEQYL.

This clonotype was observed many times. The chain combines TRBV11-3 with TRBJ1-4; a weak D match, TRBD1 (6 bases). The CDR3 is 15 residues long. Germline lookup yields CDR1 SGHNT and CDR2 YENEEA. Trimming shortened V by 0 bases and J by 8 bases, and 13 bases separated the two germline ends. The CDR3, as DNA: TGTGCCAGCAGCTTAGATACAGGGAGCGGCGAAAAACTGTTTTTT. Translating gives CASSLDTGSGEKLFF. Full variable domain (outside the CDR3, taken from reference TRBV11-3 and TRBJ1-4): EAGVVQSPRYKIIEKKQPVAFWCNPISGHNTLYWYLQNLGQGPELLIRYENEEAVDDSQLPKDRFSAERLKGVDSTLKIQPAELGDSAVYLCASSLDTGSGEKLFFGSGTQLSVL.

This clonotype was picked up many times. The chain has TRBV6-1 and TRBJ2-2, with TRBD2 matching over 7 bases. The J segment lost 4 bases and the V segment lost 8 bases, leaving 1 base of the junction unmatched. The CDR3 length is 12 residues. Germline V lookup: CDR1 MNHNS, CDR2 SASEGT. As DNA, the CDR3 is TGTGCCAGCTGGACTAGCACCGGGGAGCTGTTTTTT. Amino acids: CASWTSTGELFF.

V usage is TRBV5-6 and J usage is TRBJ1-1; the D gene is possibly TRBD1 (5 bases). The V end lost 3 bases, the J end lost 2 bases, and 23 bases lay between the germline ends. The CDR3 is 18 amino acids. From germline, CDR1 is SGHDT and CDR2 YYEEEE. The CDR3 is CASSSTTVRGVSNTEAFF. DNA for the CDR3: TGTGCCAGCAGCTCTACGACAGTTAGAGGGGTGTCCAACACTGAAGCTTTCTTT.

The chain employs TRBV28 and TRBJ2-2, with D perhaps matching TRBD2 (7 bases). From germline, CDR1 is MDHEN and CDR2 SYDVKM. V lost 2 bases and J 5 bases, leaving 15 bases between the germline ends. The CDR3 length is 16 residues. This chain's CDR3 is CASSLADGGQTGELFF. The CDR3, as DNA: TGTGCCAGCAGTTTAGCCGACGGGGGGCAGACCGGGGAGCTGTTTTTT. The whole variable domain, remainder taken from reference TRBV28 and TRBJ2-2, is DVKVTQSSRYLVKRTGEKVFLECVQDMDHENMFWYRQDPGLGLRLIYFSYDVKMKEKGDIPEGYSVSREKKERFSLILESASTNQTSMYLCASSLADGGQTGELFFGEGSRLTVL.

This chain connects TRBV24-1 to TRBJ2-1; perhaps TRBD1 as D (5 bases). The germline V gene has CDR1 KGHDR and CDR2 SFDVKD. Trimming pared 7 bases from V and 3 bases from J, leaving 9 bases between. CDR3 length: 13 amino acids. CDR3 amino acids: CATSSDSYNEQFF. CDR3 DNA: TGTGCCACCAGCTCCGACAGCTACAATGAGCAGTTCTTC.

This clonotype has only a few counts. CDR3 in amino acids: CASSPGGQLSYNEQFF. CDR3 sequence (DNA): TGTGCCAGCAGCCCGGGGGGACAGCTCTCCTACAATGAGCAGTTCTTC. The rearrangement uses TRBV3-1 and TRBJ2-1, with D perhaps being TRBD1 or TRBD2 (7 bases each). The CDR3 covers 16 residues. V lost 4 bases, J lost 0 bases, and 13 bases lay in between. The germline gives CDR1 LGHDT, CDR2 YNNKEL (reference sequence).

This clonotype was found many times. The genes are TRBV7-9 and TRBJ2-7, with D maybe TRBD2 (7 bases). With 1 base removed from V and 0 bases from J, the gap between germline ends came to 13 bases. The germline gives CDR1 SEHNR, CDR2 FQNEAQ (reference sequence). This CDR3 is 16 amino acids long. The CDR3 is CASSLVGRGPSYEQYF. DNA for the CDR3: TGTGCCAGCAGCTTAGTTGGGCGGGGGCCCTCCTACGAGCAGTACTTC.

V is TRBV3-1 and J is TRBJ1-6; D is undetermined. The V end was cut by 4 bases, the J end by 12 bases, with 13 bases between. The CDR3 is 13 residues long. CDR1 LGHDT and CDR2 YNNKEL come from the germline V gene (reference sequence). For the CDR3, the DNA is TGTGCCAGCAGCCGAGAGGTGGCGGGACCCCTCCACTTT. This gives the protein CASSREVAGPLHF. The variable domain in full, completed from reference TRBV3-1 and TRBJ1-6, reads DTAVSQTPKYLVTQMGNDKSIKCEQNLGHDTMYWYKQDSKKFLKIMFSYNNKELIINETVPNRFSPKSPDKAHLNLHINSLELGDSAVYFCASSREVAGPLHFGNGTRLTVT.

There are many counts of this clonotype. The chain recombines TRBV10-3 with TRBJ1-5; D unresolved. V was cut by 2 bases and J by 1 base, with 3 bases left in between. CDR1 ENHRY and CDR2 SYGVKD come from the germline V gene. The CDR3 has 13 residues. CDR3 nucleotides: TGTGCCATCAGTGAGAACAGCAATCAGCCCCAGCATTTT. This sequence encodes CAISENSNQPQHF.

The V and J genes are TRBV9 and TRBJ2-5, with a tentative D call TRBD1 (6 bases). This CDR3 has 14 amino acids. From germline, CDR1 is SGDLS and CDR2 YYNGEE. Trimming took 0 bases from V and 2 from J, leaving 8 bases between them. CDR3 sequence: CASSVAGVQETQYF. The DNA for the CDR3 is TGTGCCAGCAGCGTAGCAGGGGTTCAAGAGACCCAGTACTTC.

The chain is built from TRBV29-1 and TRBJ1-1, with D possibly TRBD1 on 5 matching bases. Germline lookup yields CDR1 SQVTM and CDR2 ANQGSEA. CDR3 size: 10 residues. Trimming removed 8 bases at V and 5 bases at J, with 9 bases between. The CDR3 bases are TGCAGCTCGGGGGGGACTGAAGCTTTCTTT. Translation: CSSGGTEAFF.

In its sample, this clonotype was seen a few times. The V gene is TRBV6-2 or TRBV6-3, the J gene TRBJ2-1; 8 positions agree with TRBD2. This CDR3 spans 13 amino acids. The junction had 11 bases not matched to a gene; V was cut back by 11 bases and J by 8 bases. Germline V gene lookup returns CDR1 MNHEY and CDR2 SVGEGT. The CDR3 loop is CASRGGEVDEQFF. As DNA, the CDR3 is TGTGCCTCACGGGGGGGCGAAGTCGATGAGCAGTTCTTC.

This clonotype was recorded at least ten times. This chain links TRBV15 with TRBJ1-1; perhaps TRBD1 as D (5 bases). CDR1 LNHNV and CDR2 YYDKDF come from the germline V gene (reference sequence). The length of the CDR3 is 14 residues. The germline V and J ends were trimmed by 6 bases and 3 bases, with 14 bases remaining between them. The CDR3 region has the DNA TGTGCCACCAGGCGGGGGTTTCGAGACACTGAAGCTTTCTTT. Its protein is CATRRGFRDTEAFF.

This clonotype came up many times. In nucleotides, the CDR3 is TGCAGTGCTAGCGGGGGCCGGGGGGAGACCCAGTACTTC. Its translation: CSASGGRGETQYF. The rearrangement links TRBV20-1 to TRBJ2-5; either TRBD1 or TRBD2 may fit D (6 bases each). Germline assignment: CDR1 DFQATT and CDR2 SNEGSKA (reference sequence). Between the trimmed V and J ends, which lost 3 bases and 5 bases, there was a span of 13 bases. CDR3 length equals 13 residues.